These 5 T cell receptor beta chains originate from one sample sequenced in a study of blood T cell repertoires in COVID-19. Sequencing was performed with immunoSEQ multiplex PCR; in TCRdb, only in-frame clones are kept and a portion is missing. The sample lists 150,000 to 200,000 clones, around 90% occurring once. Sequenced sample: PBMCs or T cells enriched from blood (not recorded which). The receptors shown here come from a woman aged 18-30 years who had recovered from COVID-19.

This chain joins TRBV27 and TRBJ2-3; TRBD2 might be the D (5 bases). In germline, CDR1 is MNHEY, CDR2 SMNVEV (reference sequence). The V gene lost 7 bases and the J gene lost 4 bases, with 18 bases spanning the gap. There are 15 residues in the CDR3. CDR3 coding DNA: TGTGCCAGCAAAACTAGGGCCACGAGTGCAGATACGCAGTATTTT. Translation: CASKTRATSADTQYF.

The chain combines TRBV5-1 with TRBJ2-5, with 7 bases identical to TRBD2. Losses at the gene ends were 4 bases for V and 3 bases for J; bases not matched to a gene: 9. This CDR3 is built from 15 residues. Per germline, CDR1 SGHRS and CDR2 YFSETQ. CDR3 sequence reads: CASSLGGRAEETQYF. Written as DNA, the CDR3 is TGCGCCAGCAGCCTGGGGGGGAGGGCCGAAGAGACCCAGTACTTC.

The chain employs TRBV28 and TRBJ1-2; D not resolved. CDR1 is MDHEN, CDR2 SYDVKM, per germline. The CDR3 extends over 14 amino acids. The germline V and J ends were trimmed by 5 bases and 5 bases, with 15 bases remaining between them. The CDR3 nucleotides are TGTGCCAGCAGTCCCGTAGGACTCCTTTATGGCTACACCTTC. It yields the protein CASSPVGLLYGYTF.

Regarding this clone: The DNA is omitted, as the CDR3 cannot be located on it reliably, and the CDR3 follows TCRdb's listing. The chain recombines TRBV1 with TRBJ2-7; the table's D call of TRBD2 was not tested on the DNA. TRBV1 is a documented pseudogene. Counting both end residues, the CDR3 totals 13 amino acids. The CDR3 region is CTRVAGGSYEQYF.

The genes are TRBV15 and TRBJ2-2; the D is unclear. The germline gives CDR1 LNHNV, CDR2 YYDKDF (reference sequence). The CDR3 is 14 amino acids. Deletions cut 0 bases from V and 5 bases from J, with 7 bases between. The CDR3 sequence is CATSRDRLTGELFF. The CDR3 bases are TGTGCCACCAGCAGAGATCGTCTTACCGGGGAGCTGTTTTTT. The full variable domain, rest sourced from reference TRBV15 and TRBJ2-2, is DAMVIQNPRYQVTQFGKPVTLSCSQTLNHNVMYWYQQKSSQAPKLLFHYYDKDFNNEADTPDNFQSRRPNTSFCFLDIRSPGLGDTAMYLCATSRDRLTGELFFGEGSRLTVL.